The T cell receptor (beta chain) described here comes from a study of shared clonotypes between healthy human individuals (dated by TCRdb to 2018 to 2021). Regarding the research as a whole: Three men and a couple of women, aged 18 to 49 years, made up the cohort. For each donor, CD4 naive and CD4 memory were each given three plates, CD8 naive was given two plates, and CD8 memory was given one plate. The study deeply sequenced blood TCR repertoires of 5 or 6 healthy adults to estimate repertoire size and the extent of clonotype sharing between individuals. Different laboratories and diverse techniques were used to prepare libraries and sequence TCR repertoires, to increase sequencing depth and limit assay-specific biases. Between about 0.85 and 10 billion PBMCs per donor were obtained by leukapheresis.

CDR1 MNHNY and CDR2 SVGAGI are derived from the germline V gene (reference sequence). The germline V and J ends show losses of 5 bases and 3 bases respectively, and no gene match explains 8 bases of the junction. The CDR3 goes from the cysteine to the phenylalanine over 16 residues. The sequence is cut down to CDR3 DNA, 48 bases in frame from base 1. About this clone: The antigen it binds to is not known. Base qualities were left out, and no much larger clone turns up one base away.

TCR CDR3 regions were amplified from genomic DNA by multiplex PCR using the deep immunoSEQ assay. Genomic DNA extracted from each cell subset was distributed evenly over all wells of several immunoSEQ 96-well plates, and each plate served as one replicate. For sorted subsets, each replicate PCR was loaded with 150 to 250 ng genomic DNA, equivalent to 25,000 to 30,000 T cell genomes. Purified libraries were quantified with a Qubit 3.0 fluorometer, sized on a Bioanalyzer 2100, and re-quantified with the KAPA Library Quantification kit. Every immunoSEQ 96-well plate was sequenced on a separate single-read 150-cycle Illumina NextSeq 550 flow cell. On the study's bioinformatics: Because the immunoSEQ output included only junctional sequences and no quality scores, the filtering could not be the same as the filtering used for full-length reads. Sequences were annotated with PyIR, a Python wrapper for IgBLAST v1.9, and V/J genes and CDR3 were assigned using IMGT germline references. Reads with weak V/J assignments (E-value above 1e-6), missing CDR3, stop codons, out-of-frame junctions, or ambiguous translated residues were removed. V3J clonotypes were defined as sequences sharing the same inferred V gene, J gene, and CDR3 amino acid sequence. Percentage overlap between repertoires was calculated by dividing the number of shared unique clonotypes by the size of the smaller repertoire. Repertoire richness was assessed with RTK rarefaction, the Chao1 estimator, and Recon v2.1 estimates of unobserved clonotypes. OLGA was used to compute generation probabilities for all TCRbeta clonotypes that the gDNA method yielded from a handful of donors. Sourced from immuneACCESS, this table was stored by TCRdb with only in-frame sequences that have V and J called. A share of the clones is absent; for the studies checked, an unresolved V gene accounts for under half, and the remainder has no known explanation. The V and J calls and the clone size are those of that table, but D and trimming were determined from the DNA. Recorded for this sample are 550,000 to 700,000 clones; 73% of them occurred a single time. Of the sample, roughly 2% falls within the top ten clones.

The donors were healthy, HIV-negative adults with no recently reported acute infections or vaccinations. Only Caucasian adults living in Nashville, Tennessee, USA were represented among the donors. Magnetic negative selection was used to enrich CD4+ T cells, after which naive cells were positively selected on CD45RA and the negative fraction became the memory subset. After blood collection by leukapheresis, PBMCs were isolated using Ficoll-Histopaque density gradient centrifugation and then cryopreserved in the vapor phase of liquid nitrogen. Analytical flow cytometry was used to check the purity and quantity of each magnetically sorted T cell population. Genomic DNA was isolated from each sorted fraction and quantified by UV absorbance on a Nanodrop 2000c. General findings and caveats noted by the study authors: Sharing across several donors was observed for approximately 5% of naive CD4, over 3% of naive CD8, 2% to 2.5% of memory CD4, and about 0.4% of memory CD8 clonotypes. Naive subsets generally had larger estimated clonotype richness than memory subsets. Pairwise subsampling indicated that sequencing depth was expected to affect the degree of clonotype sharing among donors. Compared with non-shared clonotypes, clonotypes shared by all four sorted-subset donors had higher generation probabilities. Sampling was restricted to blood, and TCR repertoires in tissue are likely to differ from TCR repertoires in blood. Even with the large sequencing depth, rarefaction of the sorted-subset datasets indicated that sequencing was incomplete. Because the study included only a small number of donors, the genetic and exposure-history diversity represented was limited.

This sequence originates from a woman aged 25 to 39 in good health. Material: memory CD4+ T cells sorted from blood. Reading the label with the study, this specimen's cell subset or site is: CD45RA-negative fraction. The V and J genes are TRBV6-6 and TRBJ1-5; the junction holds 9 bases that match TRBD1. The CDR3 region: CASSPGQGRVNQPQHF. The DNA sequence is as follows: TGTGCCAGCAGTCCGGGACAGGGTCGGGTCAATCAGCCCCAGCATTTT.